This entry lists 6 T cell receptor beta chains sequenced from one sample in a study of T-cell memory formation after mild COVID-19. TCRdb recomputed calls from the 5' RACE reads with MiXCR, one row per CDR3 protein. This sample carries roughly 40,000 distinct CDR3 sequences, less than 8% of them seen once, and the ten largest clones take 0.65% to 0.85%. Sequenced: PBMCs or a T cell subset sorted from them (not recorded which). The receptors come from an adult who had mild COVID-19 (a few samples of this study predate the infection). Cell type and time point are not known.

Only a few counts were recorded for this clonotype. The chain has TRBV2 and TRBJ1-2; TRBD1 is a possible D gene (6 bases). There are 18 residues in the CDR3. The germline V gene encodes CDR1 SNHLY and CDR2 FYNNEI. Trimming took off 3 bases at V and 0 bases at J, with 20 bases between the two ends. The CDR3 here is CASSEGPRGRYTNYGYTF. In DNA form, the CDR3 reads TGTGCCAGCAGTGAGGGTCCCAGGGGCCGGTACACTAACTATGGCTACACCTTC.

The chain has TRBV30 and TRBJ2-3; weak D call: TRBD2 (6 bases). Trimming removed 6 bases from V and 1 base from J, with 14 bases in between. This CDR3 spans 14 amino acids. Germline CDR1 is GTSNPN and CDR2 is SVGIG (reference sequence). CDR3 bases: TGTGCCTGTAGATGGGGACTGCGCACAGATACGCAGTATTTT. Protein sequence: CACRWGLRTDTQYF.

This clonotype has ten or more counts. V and J are TRBV5-1 and TRBJ1-6, with D unresolved. Between the trimmed V and J ends, which lost 1 base and 9 bases, there was a span of 11 bases. The CDR3 runs to 14 residues. Germline values: CDR1 SGHRS, CDR2 YFSETQ. CDR3 coding DNA: TGCGCCAGCAGCTTGAGCAGTGGGAGTTCACCCCTCCACTTT. Translation: CASSLSSGSSPLHF.

V is TRBV28 and J is TRBJ2-3; D is possibly TRBD2 (6 bases). The CDR3 loop spans 14 amino acids. The ends were cut back, 5 bases at V and 3 bases at J, with 12 bases in the middle. Germline V gene data show CDR1 as MDHEN and CDR2 as SYDVKM. DNA of the CDR3: TGTGCCAGCAGTCGACTAGACAAAACAGATACGCAGTATTTT. Encoded protein: CASSRLDKTDTQYF. Full variable domain (rest looked up from reference TRBV28 and TRBJ2-3): DVKVTQSSRYLVKRTGEKVFLECVQDMDHENMFWYRQDPGLGLRLIYFSYDVKMKEKGDIPEGYSVSREKKERFSLILESASTNQTSMYLCASSRLDKTDTQYFGPGTRLTVL.

The chain combines TRBV7-3 with TRBJ2-5, with D perhaps assigned TRBD1 or TRBD2 (5 bases each). Trimming removed 5 bases from V and 1 base from J, with 11 bases in between. The CDR3 covers 14 residues. Looked up from germline, CDR1 is SGHTA and CDR2 is FQGTGA. The DNA of the CDR3 is TGTGCCAGCAGCCCGGGACCAATCCAAGAGACCCAGTACTTC. Protein product: CASSPGPIQETQYF.

In its sample, this clonotype was seen a few times. The J gene is TRBJ1-2, the V gene TRBV5-6, with D tentatively TRBD1 (6 bases). CDR3 length: 15 amino acids. CDR1 SGHDT and CDR2 YYEEEE come from the germline V gene. V dropped 4 bases and J dropped 7 bases, with 20 bases sitting between them. CDR3 residues: CASSHPRGGPFGYTF. The CDR3 DNA reads as TGTGCCAGCAGCCACCCCCGAGGGGGGCCCTTTGGCTACACCTTC.